This TCR beta chain was retrieved from a study of early stage breast cancer tumors. Study findings and constraints: Comparing each tissue with blood distinguished tumor from normal in about 90% of the 16 patients.

The germline V gene has CDR1 SGHTA and CDR2 FQGNSA. Unmatched junction bases numbered 16, after V lost 5 bases and J lost 4 bases. The CDR3 contains 17 residues. Sequenced by immunoSEQ multiplex PCR; TCRdb stores in-frame clones only, minus some. The sample consists of approximately 30,000 clones, about three fifths of them appearing once. Concerning this clone itself: No antigen is known for it.

Sequenced input: breast tumor tissue. This TCR was sampled from a person aged 45-60 years with breast cancer. The chain employs TRBV7-2 and TRBJ2-7; the match to TRBD1 covers 8 bases. The CDR3 is CASSPRGGGTGTYEQYF. DNA for the CDR3: TGTGCCAGCAGCCCCCGCGGTGGGGGGACAGGTACTTACGAGCAGTACTTC. Complete variable domain (other parts from reference TRBV7-2 and TRBJ2-7): GAGVSQSPSNKVTEKGKDVELRCDPISGHTALYWYRQSLGQGLEFLIYFQGNSAPDKSGLPSDRFSAERTGGSVSTLTIQRTQQEDSAVYLCASSPRGGGTGTYEQYFGPGTRLTVT.